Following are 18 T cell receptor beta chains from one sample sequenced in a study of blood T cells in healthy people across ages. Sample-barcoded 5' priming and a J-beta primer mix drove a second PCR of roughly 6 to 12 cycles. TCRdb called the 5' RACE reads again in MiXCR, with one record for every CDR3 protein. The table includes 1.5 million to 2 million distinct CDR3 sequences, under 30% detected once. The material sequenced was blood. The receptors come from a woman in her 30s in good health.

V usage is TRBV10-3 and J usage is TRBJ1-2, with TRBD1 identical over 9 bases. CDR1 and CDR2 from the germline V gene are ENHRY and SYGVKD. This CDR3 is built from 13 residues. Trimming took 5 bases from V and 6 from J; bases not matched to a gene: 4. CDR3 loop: CAISLGQGHGYTF. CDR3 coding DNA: TGTGCCATCAGTCTAGGACAGGGGCATGGCTACACCTTC.

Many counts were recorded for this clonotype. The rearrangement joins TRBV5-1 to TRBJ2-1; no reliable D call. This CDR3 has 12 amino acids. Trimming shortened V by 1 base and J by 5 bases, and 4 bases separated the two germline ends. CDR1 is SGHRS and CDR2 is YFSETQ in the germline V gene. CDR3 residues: CASSLTNNEQFF. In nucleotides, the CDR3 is TGCGCCAGCAGCTTGACGAACAATGAGCAGTTCTTC.

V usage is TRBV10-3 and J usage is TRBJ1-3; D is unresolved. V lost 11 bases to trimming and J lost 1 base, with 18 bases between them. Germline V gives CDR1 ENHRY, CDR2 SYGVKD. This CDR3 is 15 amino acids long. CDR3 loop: CAPEESGPSGNTIYF. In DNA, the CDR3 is TGTGCCCCCGAGGAGTCCGGCCCTTCTGGAAACACCATATATTTT.

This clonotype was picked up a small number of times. The CDR3 here is CASSLTDRGHEQYF. Written as DNA, the CDR3 is TGTGCCAGCAGCTTGACGGACAGGGGGCATGAGCAGTACTTC. The chain recombines TRBV11-2 with TRBJ2-5; 11 bases agree with TRBD1. This CDR3 has 14 amino acids. The V gene's germline CDR1 is SGHAT and CDR2 FQNNGV. J lost 11 bases, V lost 3 bases, and 8 bases had no gene match. Together with reference TRBV11-2 and TRBJ2-5, the CDR3 gives the full variable domain: EAGVAQSPRYKIIEKRQSVAFWCNPISGHATLYWYQQILGQGPKLLIQFQNNGVVDDSQLPKDRFSAERLKGVDSTLKIQPAKLEDSAVYLCASSLTDRGHEQYFGPGTRLLVL.

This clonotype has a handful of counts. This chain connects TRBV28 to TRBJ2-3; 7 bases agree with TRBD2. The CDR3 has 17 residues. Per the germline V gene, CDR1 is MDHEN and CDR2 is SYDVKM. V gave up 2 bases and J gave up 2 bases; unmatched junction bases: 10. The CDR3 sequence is CASSLMGLADYTDTQYF. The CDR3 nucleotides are TGTGCCAGCAGTTTAATGGGGCTAGCGGATTACACAGATACGCAGTATTTT. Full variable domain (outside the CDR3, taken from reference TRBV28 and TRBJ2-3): DVKVTQSSRYLVKRTGEKVFLECVQDMDHENMFWYRQDPGLGLRLIYFSYDVKMKEKGDIPEGYSVSREKKERFSLILESASTNQTSMYLCASSLMGLADYTDTQYFGPGTRLTVL.

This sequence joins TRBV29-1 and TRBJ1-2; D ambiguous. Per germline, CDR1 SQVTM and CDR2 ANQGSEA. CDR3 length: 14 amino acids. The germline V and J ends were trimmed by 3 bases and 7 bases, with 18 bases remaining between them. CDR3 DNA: TGCAGCGTTGACACAGCACGGAACAGTCCTGGCTACACCTTC. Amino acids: CSVDTARNSPGYTF.

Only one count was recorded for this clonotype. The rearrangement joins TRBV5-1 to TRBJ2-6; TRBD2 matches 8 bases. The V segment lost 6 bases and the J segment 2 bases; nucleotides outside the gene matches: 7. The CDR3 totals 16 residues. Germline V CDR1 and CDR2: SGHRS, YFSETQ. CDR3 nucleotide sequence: TGCGCCAGCACCGCGGGGGGCTATGCTGGGGCCAACGTCCTGACTTTC. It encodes CASTAGGYAGANVLTF.

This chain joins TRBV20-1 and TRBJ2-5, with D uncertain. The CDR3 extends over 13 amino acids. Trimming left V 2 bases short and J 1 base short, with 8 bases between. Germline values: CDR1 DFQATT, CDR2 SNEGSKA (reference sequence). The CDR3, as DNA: TGCAGTGCTAGATTGCGGACCCAAGAGACCCAGTACTTC. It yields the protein CSARLRTQETQYF.

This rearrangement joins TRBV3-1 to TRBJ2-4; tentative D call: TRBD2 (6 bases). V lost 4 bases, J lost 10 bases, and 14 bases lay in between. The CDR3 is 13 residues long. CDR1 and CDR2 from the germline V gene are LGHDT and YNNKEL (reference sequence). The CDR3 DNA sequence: TGTGCCAGCAGCCCGAGCACGGAGGGGATTCAGTACTTC. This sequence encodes CASSPSTEGIQYF.

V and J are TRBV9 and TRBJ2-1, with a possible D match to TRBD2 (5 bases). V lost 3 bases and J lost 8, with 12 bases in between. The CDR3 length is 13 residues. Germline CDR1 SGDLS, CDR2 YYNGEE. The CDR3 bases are TGTGCCAGCAGCGCCACACCGAGGGATGAGCAGTTCTTC. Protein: CASSATPRDEQFF.

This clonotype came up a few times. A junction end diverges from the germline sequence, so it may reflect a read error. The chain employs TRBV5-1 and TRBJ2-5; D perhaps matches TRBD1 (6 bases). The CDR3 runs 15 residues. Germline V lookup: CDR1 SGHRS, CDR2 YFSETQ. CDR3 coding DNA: TGCGCCAGCAGCCTCGGTGGGACAAGCCAAGATACCCAGTACTTC. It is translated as CASSLGGTSQDTQYF.

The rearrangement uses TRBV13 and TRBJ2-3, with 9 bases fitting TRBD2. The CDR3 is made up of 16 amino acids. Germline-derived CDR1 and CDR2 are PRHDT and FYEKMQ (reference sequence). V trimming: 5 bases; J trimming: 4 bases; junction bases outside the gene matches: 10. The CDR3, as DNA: TGTGCCAGCAGCCCACGCGGGGGGGCGGGCCCAGATACGCAGTATTTT. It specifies CASSPRGGAGPDTQYF.

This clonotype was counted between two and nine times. The DNA for the CDR3 is TGCGCCAGCAGCCAAGAATACAGGGGGGACTCCTACGAGCAGTACTTC. This gives the protein CASSQEYRGDSYEQYF. The rearrangement uses TRBV4-3 and TRBJ2-7, with 8 nucleotides matching TRBD1. This CDR3 spans 16 amino acids. Germline-derived CDR1 and CDR2 are LGHNA and YSLEER. V was pared by 0 bases and J by 0 bases, with 4 bases of the junction left unmatched.

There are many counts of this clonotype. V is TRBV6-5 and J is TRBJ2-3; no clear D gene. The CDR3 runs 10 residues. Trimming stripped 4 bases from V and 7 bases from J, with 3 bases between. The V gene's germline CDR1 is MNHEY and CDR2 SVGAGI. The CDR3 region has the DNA TGTGCCAGCAGTTCGAATACGCAGTATTTT. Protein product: CASSSNTQYF.

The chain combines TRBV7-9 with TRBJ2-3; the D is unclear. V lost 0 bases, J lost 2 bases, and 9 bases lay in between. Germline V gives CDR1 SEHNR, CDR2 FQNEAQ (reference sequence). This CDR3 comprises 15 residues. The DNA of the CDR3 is TGTGCCAGCAGCTTAGCGCTCGGAGTCACAGATACGCAGTATTTT. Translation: CASSLALGVTDTQYF.

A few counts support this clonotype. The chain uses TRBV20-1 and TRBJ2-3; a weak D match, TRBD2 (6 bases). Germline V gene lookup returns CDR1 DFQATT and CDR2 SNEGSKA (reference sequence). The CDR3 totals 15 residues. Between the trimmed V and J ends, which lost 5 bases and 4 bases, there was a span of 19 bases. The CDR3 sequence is CSARGLTSSADTQYF. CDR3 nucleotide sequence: TGCAGTGCTCGGGGCCTGACTAGTTCGGCAGATACGCAGTATTTT.

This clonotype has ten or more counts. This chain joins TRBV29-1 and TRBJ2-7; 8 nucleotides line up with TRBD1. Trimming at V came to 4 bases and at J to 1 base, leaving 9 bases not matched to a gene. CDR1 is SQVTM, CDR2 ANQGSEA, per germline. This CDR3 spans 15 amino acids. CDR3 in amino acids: CSVVRGQGQSYEQYF. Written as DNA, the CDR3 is TGCAGCGTTGTTCGCGGACAGGGCCAATCCTACGAGCAGTACTTC.

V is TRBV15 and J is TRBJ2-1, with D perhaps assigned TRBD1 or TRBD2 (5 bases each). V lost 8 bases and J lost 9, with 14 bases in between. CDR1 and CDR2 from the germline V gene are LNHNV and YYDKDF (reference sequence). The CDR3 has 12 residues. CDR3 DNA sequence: TGTGCCACCGGGGGATGGGAGATTGAGCAGTTCTTC. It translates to CATGGWEIEQFF. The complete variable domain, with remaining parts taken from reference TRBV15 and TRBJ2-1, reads DAMVIQNPRYQVTQFGKPVTLSCSQTLNHNVMYWYQQKSSQAPKLLFHYYDKDFNNEADTPDNFQSRRPNTSFCFLDIRSPGLGDTAMYLCATGGWEIEQFFGPGTRLTVL.